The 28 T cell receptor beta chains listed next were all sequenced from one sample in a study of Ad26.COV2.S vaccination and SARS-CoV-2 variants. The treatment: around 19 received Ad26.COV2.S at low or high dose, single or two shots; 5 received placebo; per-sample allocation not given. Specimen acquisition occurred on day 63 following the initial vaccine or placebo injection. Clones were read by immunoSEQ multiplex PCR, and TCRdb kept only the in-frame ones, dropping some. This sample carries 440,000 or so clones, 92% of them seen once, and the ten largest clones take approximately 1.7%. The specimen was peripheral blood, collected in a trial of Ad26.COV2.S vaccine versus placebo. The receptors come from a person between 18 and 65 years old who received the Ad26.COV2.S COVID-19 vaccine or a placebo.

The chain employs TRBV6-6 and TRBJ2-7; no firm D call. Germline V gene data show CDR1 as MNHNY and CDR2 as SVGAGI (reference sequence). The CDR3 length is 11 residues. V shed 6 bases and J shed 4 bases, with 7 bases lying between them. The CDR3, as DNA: TGTGCCAGCAGCCCCAGGTACGAGCAGTACTTC. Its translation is CASSPRYEQYF.

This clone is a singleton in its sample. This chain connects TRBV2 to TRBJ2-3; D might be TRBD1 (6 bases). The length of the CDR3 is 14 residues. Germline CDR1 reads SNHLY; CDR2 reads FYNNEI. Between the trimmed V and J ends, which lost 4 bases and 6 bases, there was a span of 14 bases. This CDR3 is CASSGMGAADTQYF. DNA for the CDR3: TGTGCCAGCAGTGGGATGGGGGCTGCGGATACGCAGTATTTT.

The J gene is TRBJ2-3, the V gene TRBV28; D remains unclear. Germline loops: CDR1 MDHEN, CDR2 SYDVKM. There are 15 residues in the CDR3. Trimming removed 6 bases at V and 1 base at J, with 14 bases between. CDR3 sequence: CASSLLGIGTDTQYF. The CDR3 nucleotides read TGTGCCAGCAGCCTCCTGGGTATAGGCACAGATACGCAGTATTTT.

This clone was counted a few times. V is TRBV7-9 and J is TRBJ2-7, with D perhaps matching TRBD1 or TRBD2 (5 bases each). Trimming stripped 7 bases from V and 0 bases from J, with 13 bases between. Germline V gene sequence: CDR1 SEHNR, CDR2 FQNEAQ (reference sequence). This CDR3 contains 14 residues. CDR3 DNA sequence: TGTGCCAGCACCGAGTTGGGGACCTCCTACGAGCAGTACTTC. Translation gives CASTELGTSYEQYF. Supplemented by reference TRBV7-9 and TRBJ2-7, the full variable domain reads DTGVSQNPRHKITKRGQNVTFRCDPISEHNRLYWYRQTLGQGPEFLTYFQNEAQLEKSRLLSDRFSAERPKGSFSTLEIQRTEQGDSAMYLCASTELGTSYEQYFGPGTRLTVT.

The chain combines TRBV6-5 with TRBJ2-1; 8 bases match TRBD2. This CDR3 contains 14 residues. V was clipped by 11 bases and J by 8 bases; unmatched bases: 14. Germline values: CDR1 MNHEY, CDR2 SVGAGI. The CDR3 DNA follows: TGTGCCGCGGTCAGCGGGGGAGTTGTGGATGAGCAGTTCTTC. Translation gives CAAVSGGVVDEQFF.

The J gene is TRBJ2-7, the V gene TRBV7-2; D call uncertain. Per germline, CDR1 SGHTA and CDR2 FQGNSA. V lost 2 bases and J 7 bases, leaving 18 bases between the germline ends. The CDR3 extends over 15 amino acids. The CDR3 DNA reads TGTGCCAGCAGCTTACGCCTCATCACGAAGGAGGAGCAGTACTTC. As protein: CASSLRLITKEEQYF. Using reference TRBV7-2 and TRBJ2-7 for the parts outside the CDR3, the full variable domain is GAGVSQSPSNKVTEKGKDVELRCDPISGHTALYWYRQSLGQGLEFLIYFQGNSAPDKSGLPSDRFSAERTGGSVSTLTIQRTQQEDSAVYLCASSLRLITKEEQYFGPGTRLTVT.

The CDR3 region has the DNA TGTGCCAGCAGTTTAGAACGACACCGAAAGCAGTTCTTC. It is translated as CASSLERHRKQFF. This sequence joins TRBV12-3 or TRBV12-4 and TRBJ2-1; D remains unclear. There are 13 residues in the CDR3. V was cut by 1 base and J by 11 bases, with 12 bases left in between.

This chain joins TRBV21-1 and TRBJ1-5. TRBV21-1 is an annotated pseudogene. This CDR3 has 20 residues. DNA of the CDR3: TGTGCCAGCAGCAAAACGGGTTGGTCTAAATCGGAGGTTAGCAATCAGCCCCAGCATTTT. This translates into CASSKTGWSKSEVSNQPQHF.

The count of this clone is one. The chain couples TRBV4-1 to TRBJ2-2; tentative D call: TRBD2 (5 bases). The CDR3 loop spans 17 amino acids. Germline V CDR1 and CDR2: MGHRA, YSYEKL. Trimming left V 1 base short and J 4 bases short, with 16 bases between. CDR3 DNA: TGCGCCAGCAGCCAAGGTAGTACGGGATCGGTCACCGGGGAGCTGTTTTTT. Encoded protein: CASSQGSTGSVTGELFF.

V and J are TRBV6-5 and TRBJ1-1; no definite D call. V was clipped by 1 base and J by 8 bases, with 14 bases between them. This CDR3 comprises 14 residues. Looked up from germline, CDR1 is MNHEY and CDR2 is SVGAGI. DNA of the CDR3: TGTGCCAGCAGTTACTTAACCGGTGCCCCCGAAGCTTTCTTT. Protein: CASSYLTGAPEAFF.

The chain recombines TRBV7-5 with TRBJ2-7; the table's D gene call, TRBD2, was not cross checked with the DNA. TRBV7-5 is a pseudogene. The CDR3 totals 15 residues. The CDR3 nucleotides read TGTGCCAGAAGCCACCTAGCGGGGGGTCCCTACGAGCAGTACTTC. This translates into CARSHLAGGPYEQYF.

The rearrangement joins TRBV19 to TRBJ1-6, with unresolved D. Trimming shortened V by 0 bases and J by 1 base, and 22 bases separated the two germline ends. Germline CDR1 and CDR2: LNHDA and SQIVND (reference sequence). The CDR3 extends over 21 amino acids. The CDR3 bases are TGTGCCAGTAGTATAGATGGTGCCACGATCCCCGGAGGGTCCTATAATTCACCCCTCCACTTT. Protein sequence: CASSIDGATIPGGSYNSPLHF. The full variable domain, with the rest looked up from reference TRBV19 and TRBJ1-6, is DGGITQSPKYLFRKEGQNVTLSCEQNLNHDAMYWYRQDPGQGLRLIYYSQIVNDFQKGDIAEGYSVSREKKESFPLTVTSAQKNPTAFYLCASSIDGATIPGGSYNSPLHFGNGTRLTVT.

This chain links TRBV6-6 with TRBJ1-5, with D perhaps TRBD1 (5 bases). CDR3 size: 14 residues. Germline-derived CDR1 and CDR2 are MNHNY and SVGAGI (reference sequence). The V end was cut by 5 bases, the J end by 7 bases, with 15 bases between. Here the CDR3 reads CASSRLQGWQPQHF. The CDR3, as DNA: TGTGCCAGCAGTCGGCTCCAGGGTTGGCAGCCCCAGCATTTT.

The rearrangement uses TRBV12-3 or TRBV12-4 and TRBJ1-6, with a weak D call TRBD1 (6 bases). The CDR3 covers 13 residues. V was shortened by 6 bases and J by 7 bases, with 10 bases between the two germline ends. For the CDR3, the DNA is TGTGCCAGCAGACAGGGCTTGAATTCACCCCTCCACTTT. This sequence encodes CASRQGLNSPLHF.

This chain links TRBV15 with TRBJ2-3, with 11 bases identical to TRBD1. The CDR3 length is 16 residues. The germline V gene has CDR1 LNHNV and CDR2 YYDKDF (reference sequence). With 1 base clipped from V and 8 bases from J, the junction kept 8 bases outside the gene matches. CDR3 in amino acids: CATSRVGTGGTGTQYF. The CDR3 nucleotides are TGTGCCACCAGCAGAGTTGGGACAGGGGGAACGGGTACGCAGTATTTT.

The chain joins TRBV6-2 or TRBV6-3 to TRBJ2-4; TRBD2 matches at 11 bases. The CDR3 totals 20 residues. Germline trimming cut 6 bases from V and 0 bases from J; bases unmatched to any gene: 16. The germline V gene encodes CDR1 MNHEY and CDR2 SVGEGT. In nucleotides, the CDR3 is TGTGCCAGCAGCCGACCAGAGCTAGCGGGGGGTGAACTAGCCAAAAACATTCAGTACTTC. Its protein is CASSRPELAGGELAKNIQYF.

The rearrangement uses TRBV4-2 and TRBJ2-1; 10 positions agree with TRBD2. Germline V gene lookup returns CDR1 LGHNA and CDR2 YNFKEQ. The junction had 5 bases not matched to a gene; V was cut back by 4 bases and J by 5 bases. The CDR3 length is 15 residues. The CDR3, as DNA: TGTGCCAGCAGCCGCCAGCGGGGGGGGAACAATGAGCAGTTCTTC. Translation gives CASSRQRGGNNEQFF.

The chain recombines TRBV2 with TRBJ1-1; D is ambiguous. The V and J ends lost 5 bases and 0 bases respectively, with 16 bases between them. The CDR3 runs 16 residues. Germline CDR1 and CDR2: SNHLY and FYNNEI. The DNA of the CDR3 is TGTGCCAGCAGTTCCGGGCCGCTGGGTGTGAACACTGAAGCTTTCTTT. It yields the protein CASSSGPLGVNTEAFF.

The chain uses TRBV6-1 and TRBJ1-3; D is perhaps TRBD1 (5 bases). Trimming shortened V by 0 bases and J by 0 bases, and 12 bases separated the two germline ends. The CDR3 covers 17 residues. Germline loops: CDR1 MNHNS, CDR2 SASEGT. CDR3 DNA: TGTGCCAGCAGTGAAGCTGGGGACCGTCTCTCTGGAAACACCATATATTTT. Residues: CASSEAGDRLSGNTIYF.

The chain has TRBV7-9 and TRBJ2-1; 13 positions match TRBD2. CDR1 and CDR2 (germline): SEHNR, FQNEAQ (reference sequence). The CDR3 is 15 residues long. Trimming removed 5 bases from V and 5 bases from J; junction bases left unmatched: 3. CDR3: CASSTGTSGDNEQFF. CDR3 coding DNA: TGTGCCAGCAGCACCGGGACTAGCGGGGACAATGAGCAGTTCTTC.

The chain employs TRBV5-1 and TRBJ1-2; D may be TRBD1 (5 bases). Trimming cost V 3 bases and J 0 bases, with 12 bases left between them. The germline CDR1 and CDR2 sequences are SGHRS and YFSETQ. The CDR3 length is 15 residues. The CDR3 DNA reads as TGCGCCAGCAGCTGGGAACTGACAGCTAACTATGGCTACACCTTC. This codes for CASSWELTANYGYTF.

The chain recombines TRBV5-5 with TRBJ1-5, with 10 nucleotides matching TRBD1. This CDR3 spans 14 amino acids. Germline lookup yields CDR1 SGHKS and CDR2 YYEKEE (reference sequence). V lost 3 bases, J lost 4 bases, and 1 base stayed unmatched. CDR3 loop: CASSWGQGNQPQHF. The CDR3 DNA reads TGTGCCAGCAGCTGGGGACAGGGGAATCAGCCCCAGCATTTT.

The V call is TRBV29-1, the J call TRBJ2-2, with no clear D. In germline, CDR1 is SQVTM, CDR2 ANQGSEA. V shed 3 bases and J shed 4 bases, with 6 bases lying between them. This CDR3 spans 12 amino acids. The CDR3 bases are TGCAGCGTTGACGGTAGCACCGGGGAGCTGTTTTTT. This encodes CSVDGSTGELFF.

The CDR3, as DNA: TGCGCCAGCAGCCGCCTTTCAGGGCGGGGGGAGGGCGAGACCCAGTACTTC. It yields the protein CASSRLSGRGEGETQYF. This chain links TRBV4-3 with TRBJ2-5, with TRBD2 matching 8 bases. V lost 4 bases, J lost 5 bases, and 15 bases stayed unmatched. CDR1 LGHNA and CDR2 YSLEER come from the germline V gene. The CDR3 extends over 17 amino acids.

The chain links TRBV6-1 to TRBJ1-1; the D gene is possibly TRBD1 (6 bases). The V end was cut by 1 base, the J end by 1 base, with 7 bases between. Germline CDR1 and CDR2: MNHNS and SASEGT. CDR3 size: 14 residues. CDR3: CASSEVQGNTEAFF. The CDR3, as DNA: TGTGCCAGCAGTGAAGTACAGGGGAACACTGAAGCTTTCTTT.

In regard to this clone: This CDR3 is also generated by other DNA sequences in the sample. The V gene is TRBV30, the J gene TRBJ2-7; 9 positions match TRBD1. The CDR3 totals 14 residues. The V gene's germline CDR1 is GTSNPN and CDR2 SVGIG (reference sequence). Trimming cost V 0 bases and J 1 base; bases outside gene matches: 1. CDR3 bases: TGTGCCTGGAGTGTCGGGACAGGGTCCTACGAGCAGTACTTC. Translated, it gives CAWSVGTGSYEQYF.

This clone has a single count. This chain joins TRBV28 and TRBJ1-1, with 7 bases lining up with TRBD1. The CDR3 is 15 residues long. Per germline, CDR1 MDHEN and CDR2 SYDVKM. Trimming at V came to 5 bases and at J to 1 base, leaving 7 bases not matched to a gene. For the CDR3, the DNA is TGTGCCAGCAGTCCGACTCGACAGGGGAACACTGAAGCTTTCTTT. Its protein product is CASSPTRQGNTEAFF. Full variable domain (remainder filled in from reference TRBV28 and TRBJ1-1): DVKVTQSSRYLVKRTGEKVFLECVQDMDHENMFWYRQDPGLGLRLIYFSYDVKMKEKGDIPEGYSVSREKKERFSLILESASTNQTSMYLCASSPTRQGNTEAFFGQGTRLTVV.

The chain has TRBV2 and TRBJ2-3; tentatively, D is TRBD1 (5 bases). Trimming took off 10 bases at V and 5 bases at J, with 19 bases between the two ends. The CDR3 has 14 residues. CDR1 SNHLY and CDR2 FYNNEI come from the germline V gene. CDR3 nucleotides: TGTGCCAATGGGGAACAGGTCATAGGAGATACGCAGTATTTT. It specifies CANGEQVIGDTQYF.